This passage covers 32 T cell receptor beta chains from one sample sequenced in a study of post-analysis software for immune sequencing data. Study-level results: About 5 TRBV segments appeared more often in patients than in controls, and TRBV5-6, TRBV5-1 and TRBV20-1 were among these.

The antigens of these receptors remain unknown. Prepared libraries of TCR beta cDNA carried unique molecular identifiers. Each CDR3 protein gets one entry after TCRdb re-called the PCR reads with MiXCR. The data hold about 430,000 distinct CDR3 sequences, with roughly 40% observed a single time. The specimen sequenced was blood. These receptors came from a girl aged 2-10 years with multiple sclerosis.

V usage is TRBV10-3 and J usage is TRBJ1-2; D call uncertain. The V gene lost 3 bases and the J gene lost 4 bases, with 15 bases spanning the gap. Germline loops: CDR1 ENHRY, CDR2 SYGVKD. The CDR3 extends over 15 amino acids. The CDR3 DNA follows: TGTGCCATCAGTGACCCGGGAGGGTTGAGCTATGGCTACACCTTC. It yields the protein CAISDPGGLSYGYTF.

This clonotype was seen only a few times. The genes are TRBV7-2 and TRBJ1-2, with 9 bases matching TRBD1. Trimming removed 1 base from V and 7 bases from J; junction bases left unmatched: 1. Germline values: CDR1 SGHTA, CDR2 FQGNSA. The CDR3 spans 13 residues. The CDR3 here is CASSLGGQGGYTF. DNA for the CDR3: TGTGCCAGCAGCTTAGGGGGACAGGGTGGCTACACCTTC.

The table lists this clonotype with a few counts. The chain employs TRBV29-1 and TRBJ2-1, with 7 bases lining up with TRBD2. Looked up from germline, CDR1 is SQVTM and CDR2 is ANQGSEA. The CDR3 has 18 amino acids. V was pared by 8 bases and J by 0 bases, with 19 bases of the junction left unmatched. CDR3: CSTPGAGVSRDSYNEQFF. The CDR3 DNA sequence: TGCAGCACCCCTGGGGCGGGAGTATCCCGTGACTCCTACAATGAGCAGTTCTTC.

The gene calls are TRBV12-3 or TRBV12-4 and TRBJ2-7; tentative D call: TRBD1 (6 bases). This CDR3 region has 12 residues. Trimming removed 4 bases from V and 6 bases from J, with 10 bases in between. CDR3 DNA sequence: TGTGCCAGCAGTTACAGGGTTCTCGAGCAGTACTTC. The encoded protein is CASSYRVLEQYF.

In its sample, this clonotype was seen a few times. The chain recombines TRBV7-8 with TRBJ2-1; 7 bases line up with TRBD1. This CDR3 is 16 amino acids long. Per the germline V gene, CDR1 is SGHVS and CDR2 is FQNEAQ. The V and J ends lost 5 bases and 0 bases, in that order; junction bases with no gene match: 7. The CDR3 DNA follows: TGTGCCAGCAGCGGAACAGGGGCAAGCTCCTACAATGAGCAGTTCTTC. Its translation: CASSGTGASSYNEQFF.

Only a few counts were recorded for this clonotype. This rearrangement joins TRBV28 to TRBJ1-5; D possibly corresponds to TRBD1 (6 bases). There are 16 residues in the CDR3. From germline, CDR1 is MDHEN and CDR2 SYDVKM. Trimming shortened V by 5 bases and J by 0 bases, and 14 bases separated the two germline ends. DNA of the CDR3: TGTGCCAGCAGTCGGAGGGGACACGGTAGCAATCAGCCCCAGCATTTT. Translation: CASSRRGHGSNQPQHF.

In this sample, this clonotype turned up once. A junction end diverges from the germline sequence, so it may reflect a read error. The chain recombines TRBV6-1 with TRBJ2-7; 9 nucleotides align to TRBD1. This CDR3 has 15 residues. Germline V CDR1 and CDR2: MNHNS, SASEGT. In nucleotides, the CDR3 is TGTACCAGCCTACAGGGGGCAAGTGGCTCCTACGAGCAGTACTTC. Its translation is CTSLQGASGSYEQYF.

The V gene is TRBV6-6, the J gene TRBJ1-2; TRBD1 agrees at 7 bases. Per germline, CDR1 MNHNY and CDR2 SVGAGI (reference sequence). The CDR3 runs to 13 residues. Losses at the gene ends were 6 bases for V and 9 bases for J; bases not matched to a gene: 10. The CDR3 here is CASSHSGTASYTF. The CDR3 DNA reads TGTGCCAGCAGCCACTCCGGGACAGCCAGCTACACCTTC.

This clonotype was counted a single time. This chain links TRBV6-5 with TRBJ1-6; TRBD1 might be the D (5 bases). Trimming cost V 3 bases and J 6 bases, with 9 bases left between them. Germline V lookup: CDR1 MNHEY, CDR2 SVGAGI. CDR3 length: 14 residues. CDR3: CASSYDRGNSPLHF. The CDR3 DNA sequence: TGTGCCAGCAGTTATGATAGGGGTAATTCACCCCTCCACTTT.

This clonotype was detected a few times. This sequence joins TRBV12-3 or TRBV12-4 and TRBJ2-1; D unclear. V was pared by 8 bases and J by 2 bases, with 13 bases between. This CDR3 region has 14 residues. Here the CDR3 reads CASRRTSTYNEQFF. The CDR3 DNA sequence: TGTGCCAGCCGAAGAACGAGCACCTACAATGAGCAGTTCTTC.

This clonotype was counted between two and nine times. The rearrangement uses TRBV12-3 or TRBV12-4 and TRBJ1-2, with D perhaps TRBD1 (6 bases). This CDR3 has 13 amino acids. V was clipped by 6 bases and J by 3 bases, with 11 bases between them. The CDR3 DNA sequence: TGTGCCAGCAGCCCAGGGGAGGACTATGGCTACACCTTC. Encoded protein: CASSPGEDYGYTF.

Of note for this clonotype: An end of the junction does not agree with germline; a read error may underlie this. The chain employs TRBV12-3 or TRBV12-4 and TRBJ2-2; a weak D match, TRBD1 (5 bases). This CDR3 contains 15 residues. CDR3 region: CACSYFTGLAGELFF. Here the CDR3 DNA reads TGTGCCTGCAGTTATTTTACAGGCTTAGCCGGGGAGCTGTTTTTT.

The rearrangement uses TRBV6-4 and TRBJ2-1, with 7 bases aligning to TRBD2. There are 15 residues in the CDR3. CDR1 and CDR2 from the germline V gene are MRHNA and SNTAGT. After removal of 2 bases from V and 6 bases from J, the junction contained 7 bases not matched to a gene. CDR3 coding DNA: TGTGCCAGCAGTGACCCGGGACTACCTCGCAATGAGCAGTTCTTC. Translating gives CASSDPGLPRNEQFF.

This clonotype occurred a few times. The chain is built from TRBV5-1 and TRBJ2-1; 12 positions agree with TRBD2. This CDR3 is built from 17 residues. V gave up 3 bases and J gave up 6 bases; unmatched junction bases: 10. Germline values: CDR1 SGHRS, CDR2 YFSETQ. CDR3 bases: TGCGCCAGCAGCTCAGGACTAGCGGGGACCCTATCCAATGAGCAGTTCTTC. This codes for CASSSGLAGTLSNEQFF.

This rearrangement joins TRBV20-1 to TRBJ2-1; 15 bases are shared with TRBD2. Germline lookup yields CDR1 DFQATT and CDR2 SNEGSKA (reference sequence). The ends lost 8 bases at V and 7 bases at J; junction bases unmatched: 9. The CDR3 consists of 15 residues. CDR3 nucleotides: TGCAGTCCATGGACTAGCGGGGGGGCATCGAATGAGCAGTTCTTC. This codes for CSPWTSGGASNEQFF.

The V call is TRBV7-9, the J call TRBJ2-5; TRBD2 matches 15 bases. The J call could be wrong; TRBJ2-7 is a better fit for the DNA end. Germline V gene sequence: CDR1 SEHNR, CDR2 FQNEAQ (reference sequence). This CDR3 spans 18 amino acids. The CDR3 nucleotides read TGTGCCAGCAGCATAGGACTAGCGGGAGGGCCGTCTGTCTACGAGCAGTACTTC. It encodes CASSIGLAGGPSVYEQYF.

This chain uses TRBV28 with TRBJ2-7; possibly TRBD2 for D (6 bases). This CDR3 region has 15 residues. Trimming left V 6 bases short and J 0 bases short, with 15 bases between. The germline V gene encodes CDR1 MDHEN and CDR2 SYDVKM. CDR3 region: CASSMGGGGSYEQYF. CDR3 in DNA: TGTGCCAGCAGCATGGGAGGCGGAGGCTCCTACGAGCAGTACTTC.

This clonotype was detected a few times. The V gene is TRBV15, the J gene TRBJ2-7; maybe TRBD1 (6 bases). CDR1 and CDR2 (germline): LNHNV, YYDKDF (reference sequence). V was trimmed by 0 bases and J by 2 bases, leaving 14 bases between them. This CDR3 has 16 residues. The CDR3 sequence: CATSRETGILPYEQYF. CDR3 sequence (DNA): TGTGCCACCAGCAGAGAAACAGGGATTCTCCCCTACGAGCAGTACTTC.

This clonotype was counted only a few times. V is TRBV20-1 and J is TRBJ2-5; D is possibly TRBD1 or TRBD2 (5 bases each). Germline CDR1 and CDR2: DFQATT and SNEGSKA (reference sequence). V was shortened by 2 bases and J by 1 base, with 14 bases between the two germline ends. The CDR3 totals 15 residues. The CDR3 region is CSARWFRGSQETQYF. For the CDR3, the DNA is TGCAGTGCTAGATGGTTCCGGGGCAGCCAAGAGACCCAGTACTTC.

This clonotype was found many times. V is TRBV4-2 and J is TRBJ1-2; a weak D match, TRBD1 (5 bases). The germline CDR1 and CDR2 sequences are LGHNA and YNFKEQ. The V end lost 0 bases, the J end lost 2 bases, and 10 bases lay between the germline ends. This CDR3 has 15 residues. The CDR3, as DNA: TGTGCCAGCAGCCAAGAAGGGGAGCCCAACTATGGCTACACCTTC. Translation: CASSQEGEPNYGYTF.

This clonotype was seen a handful of times. The chain has TRBV4-3 and TRBJ2-6, with D perhaps matching TRBD1 (6 bases). Germline V gene sequence: CDR1 LGHNA, CDR2 YSLEER. Trimming shortened V by 4 bases and J by 2 bases, and 12 bases separated the two germline ends. The CDR3 sequence is 16 residues long. As DNA, the CDR3 is TGCGCCAGCAGCCGAAGCAGGGGACCTGGGGCCAACGTCCTGACTTTC. It translates to CASSRSRGPGANVLTF.

V usage is TRBV29-1 and J usage is TRBJ1-2; D gene uncertain. Germline CDR1 reads SQVTM; CDR2 reads ANQGSEA. CDR3 length: 13 amino acids. V lost 6 bases, J lost 3 bases, and 14 bases lay in between. CDR3 in DNA: TGCAGCGTCCCGAAGCCAGCCTACTATGGCTACACCTTC. Protein product: CSVPKPAYYGYTF. The complete variable domain, with remaining parts taken from reference TRBV29-1 and TRBJ1-2, reads SAVISQKPSRDICQRGTSLTIQCQVDSQVTMMFWYRQQPGQSLTLIATANQGSEATYESGFVIDKFPISRPNLTFSTLTVSNMSPEDSSIYLCSVPKPAYYGYTFGSGTRLTVV.

This clonotype was recorded a few times. The germline gene is not matched at one end of the junction; a read error may be the cause. In DNA, the CDR3 is TGCGCCAGCAGCCAAGATCGTGGGAACGCTGAAGCTTTCTTT. Translation: CASSQDRGNAEAFF. V and J are TRBV4-1 and TRBJ1-1; no clear D gene. Germline V lookup: CDR1 MGHRA, CDR2 YSYEKL. This CDR3 spans 14 amino acids.

This clonotype was counted between two and nine times. The chain links TRBV20-1 to TRBJ2-1; the match to TRBD2 covers 13 bases. Germline V gives CDR1 DFQATT, CDR2 SNEGSKA (reference sequence). The CDR3 sequence is 15 residues long. V lost 5 bases, J lost 4 bases, and 5 bases stayed unmatched. Written as DNA, the CDR3 is TGCAGTGCTGAAACGACTAGCGGGGGGTACAATGAGCAGTTCTTC. It yields the protein CSAETTSGGYNEQFF.

Here the CDR3 reads CSVAQGAGGPYEQYF. As DNA, the CDR3 is TGCAGCGTGGCGCAAGGGGCGGGAGGCCCGTACGAGCAGTACTTC. The V call is TRBV29-1, the J call TRBJ2-7; 8 nucleotides match TRBD2. The CDR3 length is 15 residues. V dropped 6 bases and J dropped 4; count of bases not matched to a gene: 14. Germline CDR1 SQVTM, CDR2 ANQGSEA.

V is TRBV5-5 and J is TRBJ1-5; D gene uncertain. CDR3 size: 13 residues. Per the germline V gene, CDR1 is SGHKS and CDR2 is YYEKEE (reference sequence). V was cut by 0 bases and J by 5 bases, with 6 bases left in between. Here the CDR3 reads CASSLEYYQPQHF. CDR3 in DNA: TGTGCCAGCAGCTTGGAGTACTATCAGCCCCAGCATTTT.

This chain joins TRBV7-2 and TRBJ2-5; no firm D call. Per germline, CDR1 SGHTA and CDR2 FQGNSA. CDR3 length: 16 amino acids. Trimming took off 0 bases at V and 2 bases at J, with 13 bases between the two ends. In DNA, the CDR3 is TGTGCCAGCAGCTTAGCGTCCAGTGGTAGGCAAGAGACCCAGTACTTC. This encodes CASSLASSGRQETQYF. Together with reference TRBV7-2 and TRBJ2-5, the CDR3 gives the full variable domain: GAGVSQSPSNKVTEKGKDVELRCDPISGHTALYWYRQSLGQGLEFLIYFQGNSAPDKSGLPSDRFSAERTGGSVSTLTIQRTQQEDSAVYLCASSLASSGRQETQYFGPGTRLLVL.

The chain employs TRBV20-1 and TRBJ2-7, with a weak D call TRBD1 (6 bases). The CDR3 is 13 residues long. The V end was cut by 2 bases, the J end by 2 bases, with 10 bases between. Germline V gene data show CDR1 as DFQATT and CDR2 as SNEGSKA (reference sequence). As DNA, the CDR3 is TGCAGTGCTAGAAACGCAGGGGCCTACGAGCAGTACTTC. As protein: CSARNAGAYEQYF.

This clonotype showed up just a few times. The V gene is TRBV20-1, the J gene TRBJ2-4; D is perhaps TRBD2 (5 bases). The germline V gene has CDR1 DFQATT and CDR2 SNEGSKA (reference sequence). The CDR3 consists of 12 residues. V was cut by 4 bases and J by 6 bases, with 10 bases left in between. CDR3 nucleotides: TGCAGTGCTATCCGGGATATAAACATTCAGTACTTC. Translation: CSAIRDINIQYF.

V and J are TRBV29-1 and TRBJ2-3; 9 bases map to TRBD2. V was clipped by 7 bases and J by 4 bases; unmatched bases: 6. Germline-derived CDR1 and CDR2 are SQVTM and ANQGSEA. The CDR3 is 13 amino acids. The CDR3 DNA reads as TGCAGCGCCGCCGGGACTAGCCCAGATACGCAGTATTTT. Its translation is CSAAGTSPDTQYF.

This clonotype showed up just a few times. V and J are TRBV27 and TRBJ1-2; no reliable D call. The V end was cut by 6 bases, the J end by 3 bases, with 8 bases between. Germline V gene lookup returns CDR1 MNHEY and CDR2 SMNVEV (reference sequence). The CDR3 has 12 amino acids. The CDR3 DNA sequence: TGTGCCAGCAGCGGCACTTACTATGGCTACACCTTC. This codes for CASSGTYYGYTF.

This clonotype showed up just a few times. The V and J genes are TRBV29-1 and TRBJ2-5, with TRBD1 as a possible D gene (8 bases). The CDR3 runs 14 residues. CDR1 and CDR2 (germline): SQVTM, ANQGSEA. V lost 4 bases and J lost 4, with 16 bases in between. Here the CDR3 reads CSVVYRGGLETQYF. The CDR3 region has the DNA TGCAGCGTTGTTTACAGGGGGGGATTAGAGACCCAGTACTTC.